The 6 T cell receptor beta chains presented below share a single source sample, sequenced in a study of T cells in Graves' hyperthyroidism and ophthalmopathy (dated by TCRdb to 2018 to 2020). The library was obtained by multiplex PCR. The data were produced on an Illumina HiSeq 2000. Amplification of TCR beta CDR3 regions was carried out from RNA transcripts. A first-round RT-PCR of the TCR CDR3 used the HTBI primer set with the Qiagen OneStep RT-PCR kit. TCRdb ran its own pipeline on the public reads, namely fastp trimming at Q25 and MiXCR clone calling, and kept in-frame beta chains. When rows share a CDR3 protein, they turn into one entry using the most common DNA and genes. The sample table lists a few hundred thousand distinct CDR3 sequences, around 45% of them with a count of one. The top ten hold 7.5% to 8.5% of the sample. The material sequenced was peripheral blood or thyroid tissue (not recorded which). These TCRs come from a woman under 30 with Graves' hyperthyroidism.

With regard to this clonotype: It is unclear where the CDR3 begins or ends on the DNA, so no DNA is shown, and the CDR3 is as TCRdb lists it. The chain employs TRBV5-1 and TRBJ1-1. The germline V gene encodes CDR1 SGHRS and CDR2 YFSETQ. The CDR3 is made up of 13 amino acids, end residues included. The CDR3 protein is CASSFGGGTEASF.

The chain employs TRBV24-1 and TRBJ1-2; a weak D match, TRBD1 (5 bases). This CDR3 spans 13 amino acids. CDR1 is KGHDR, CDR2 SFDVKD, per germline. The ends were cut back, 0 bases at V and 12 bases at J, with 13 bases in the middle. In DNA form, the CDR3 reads TGTGCCACCAGTGATTTGCAGGGCAGGGCCGACACCTTC. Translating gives CATSDLQGRADTF.

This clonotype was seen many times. CDR3 bases: TGTGCCAGCAGTCCCCGGCGGGAGCTATCCTACGAGCAGTACTTC. This gives the protein CASSPRRELSYEQYF. The chain combines TRBV12-3 or TRBV12-4 with TRBJ2-7; TRBD2 matches 7 bases. After removal of 5 bases from V and 1 base from J, the junction contained 8 bases not matched to a gene. The CDR3 contains 15 residues.

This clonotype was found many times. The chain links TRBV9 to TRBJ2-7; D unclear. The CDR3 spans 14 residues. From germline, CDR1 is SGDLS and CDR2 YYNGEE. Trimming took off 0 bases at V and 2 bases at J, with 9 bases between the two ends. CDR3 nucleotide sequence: TGTGCCAGCAGCGTAGAGGCCCTTCCCTACGAGCAGTACTTC. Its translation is CASSVEALPYEQYF.

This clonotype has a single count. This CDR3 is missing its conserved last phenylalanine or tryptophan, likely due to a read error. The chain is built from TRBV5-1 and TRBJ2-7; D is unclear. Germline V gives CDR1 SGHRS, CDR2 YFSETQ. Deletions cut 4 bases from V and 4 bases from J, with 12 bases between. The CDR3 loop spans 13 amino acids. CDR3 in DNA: TGCGCCAGCAGCCCTCCACGCGGTTACGAGCAGTACCTC. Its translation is CASSPPRGYEQYL.

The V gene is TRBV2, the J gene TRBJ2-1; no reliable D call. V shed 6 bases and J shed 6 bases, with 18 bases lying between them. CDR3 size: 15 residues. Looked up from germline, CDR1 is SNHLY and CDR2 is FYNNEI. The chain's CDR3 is CASRVYSFPANEQFF. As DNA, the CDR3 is TGTGCCAGCAGGGTCTATAGTTTCCCCGCCAATGAGCAGTTCTTC.